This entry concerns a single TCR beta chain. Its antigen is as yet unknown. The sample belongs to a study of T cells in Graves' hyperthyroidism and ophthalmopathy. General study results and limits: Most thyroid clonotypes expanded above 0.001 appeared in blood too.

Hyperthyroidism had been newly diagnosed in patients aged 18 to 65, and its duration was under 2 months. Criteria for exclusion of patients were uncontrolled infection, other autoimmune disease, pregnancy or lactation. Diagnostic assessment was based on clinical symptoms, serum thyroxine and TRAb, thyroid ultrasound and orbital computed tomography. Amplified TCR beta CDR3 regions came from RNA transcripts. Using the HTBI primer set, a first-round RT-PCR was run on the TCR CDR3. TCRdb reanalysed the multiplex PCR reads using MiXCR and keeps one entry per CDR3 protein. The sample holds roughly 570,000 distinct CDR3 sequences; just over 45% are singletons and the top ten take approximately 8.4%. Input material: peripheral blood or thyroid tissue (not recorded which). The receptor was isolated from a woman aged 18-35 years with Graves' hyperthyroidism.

For the CDR3, the DNA is TGCGCCAGCAGCCAAGAAGACAAGTGGGGGGCTAACACCTTC. Its protein is CASSQEDKWGANTF. V and J are TRBV4-1 and TRBJ1-2, with D tentatively TRBD1 (6 bases). Germline V gene data show CDR1 as MGHRA and CDR2 as YSYEKL. This CDR3 region has 14 residues. V gave up 0 bases and J gave up 12 bases, with 17 bases separating them.